The clone carrying this T cell receptor beta chain has just one count. Germline assignment: CDR1 SGHRS and CDR2 YFSETQ. V lost 2 bases to trimming and J lost 1 base, with 12 bases between them. The CDR3 has 15 amino acids. The data stem from a study of blood T cell repertoires in COVID-19. Turning to the study itself: Sites in the United States, Italy and Spain provided acute and convalescent COVID-19 samples.

Profiling relied on immunoSEQ multiplex PCR, and the TCRdb table lists in-frame clones only, not all of them. The table records roughly 150,000 clones, about 83% of them present only once. The V and J genes are TRBV5-1 and TRBJ2-5; a possible D gene is TRBD2 (5 bases). This clonotype was sampled from a woman aged 80 or over with acute or convalescent COVID-19. The material sequenced was peripheral blood. CDR3 bases: TGCGCCAGCAGCTTAAGGCGGGCAGGCCAAGAGACCCAGTACTTC. Its translation is CASSLRRAGQETQYF. The full variable domain, rest sourced from reference TRBV5-1 and TRBJ2-5, is KAGVTQTPRYLIKTRGQQVTLSCSPISGHRSVSWYQQTPGQGLQFLFEYFSETQRNKGNFPGRFSGRQFSNSRSEMNVSTLELGDSALYLCASSLRRAGQETQYFGPGTRLLVL.